The T cell receptor (beta chain) described here comes from a study of T cell changes during pregnancy in multiple sclerosis. The CDR3 is made up of 13 amino acids. Germline values: CDR1 SQVTM, CDR2 ANQGSEA. The germline V and J ends were trimmed by 2 bases and 6 bases, with 13 bases remaining between them. Clones were sequenced by immunoSEQ multiplex PCR, and TCRdb holds only the in-frame ones, with some missing. Of 20,000 to 25,000 clones in the sample, less than 95% were seen once. The origin of this receptor is a female donor with multiple sclerosis, enrolled in a pregnancy study. The chain is built from TRBV29-1 and TRBJ1-1; possibly TRBD1 for D (5 bases). The sequencing used CD4+ T cells from peripheral blood mononuclear cells, collected in the third trimester of pregnancy. CDR3 nucleotides: TGCAGCGTTGAAACCGCCAGGACATCTGAAGCTTTCTTT. It yields the protein CSVETARTSEAFF.